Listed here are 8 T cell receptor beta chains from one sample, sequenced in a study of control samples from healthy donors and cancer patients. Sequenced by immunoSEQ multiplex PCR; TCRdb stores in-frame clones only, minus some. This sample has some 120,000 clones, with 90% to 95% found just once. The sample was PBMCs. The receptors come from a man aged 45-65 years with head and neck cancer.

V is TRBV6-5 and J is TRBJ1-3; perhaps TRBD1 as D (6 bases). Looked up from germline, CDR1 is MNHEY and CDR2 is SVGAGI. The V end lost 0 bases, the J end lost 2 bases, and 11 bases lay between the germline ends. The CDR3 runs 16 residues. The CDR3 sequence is CASSYSRGLAGNTIYF. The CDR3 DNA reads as TGTGCCAGCAGTTACTCCAGGGGATTAGCTGGAAACACCATATATTTT.

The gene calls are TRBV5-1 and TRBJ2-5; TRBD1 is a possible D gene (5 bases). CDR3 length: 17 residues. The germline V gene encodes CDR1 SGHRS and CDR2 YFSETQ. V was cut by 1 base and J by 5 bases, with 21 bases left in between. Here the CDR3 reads CASSLNVWQGARETQYF. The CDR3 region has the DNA TGCGCCAGCAGCTTGAATGTCTGGCAGGGCGCTCGGGAGACCCAGTACTTC.

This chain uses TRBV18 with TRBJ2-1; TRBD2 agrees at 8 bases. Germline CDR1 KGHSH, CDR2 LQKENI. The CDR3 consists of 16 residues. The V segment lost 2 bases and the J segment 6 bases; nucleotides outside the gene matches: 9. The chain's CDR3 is CASSPIIGGGTNEQFF. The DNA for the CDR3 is TGTGCCAGCTCACCAATTATTGGCGGGGGGACCAATGAGCAGTTCTTC.

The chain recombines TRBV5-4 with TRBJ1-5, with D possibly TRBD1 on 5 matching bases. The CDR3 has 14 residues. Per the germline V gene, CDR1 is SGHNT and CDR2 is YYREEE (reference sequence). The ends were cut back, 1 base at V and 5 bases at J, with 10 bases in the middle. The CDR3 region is CASSLLGADQPQHF. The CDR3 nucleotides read TGTGCCAGCAGCTTGCTCGGGGCTGATCAGCCCCAGCATTTT.

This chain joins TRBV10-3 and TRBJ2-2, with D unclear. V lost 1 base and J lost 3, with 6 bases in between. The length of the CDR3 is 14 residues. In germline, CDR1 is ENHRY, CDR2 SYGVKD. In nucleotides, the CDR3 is TGTGCCATCAGTGAGTTGGCCGACACCGGGGAGCTGTTTTTT. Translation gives CAISELADTGELFF.

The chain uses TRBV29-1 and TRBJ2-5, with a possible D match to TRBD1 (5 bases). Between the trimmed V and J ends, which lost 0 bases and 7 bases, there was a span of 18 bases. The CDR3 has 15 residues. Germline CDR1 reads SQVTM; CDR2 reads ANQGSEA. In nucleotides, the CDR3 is TGCAGCGTTGAAGAATCGCTACAGGCTACCTGGACCCAGTACTTC. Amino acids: CSVEESLQATWTQYF.

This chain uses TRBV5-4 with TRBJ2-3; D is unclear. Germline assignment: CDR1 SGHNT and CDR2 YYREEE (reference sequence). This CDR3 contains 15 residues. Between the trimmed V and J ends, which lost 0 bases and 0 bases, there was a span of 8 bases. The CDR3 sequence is CASSLEHMSTDTQYF. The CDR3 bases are TGTGCCAGCAGCTTGGAACATATGAGCACAGATACGCAGTATTTT. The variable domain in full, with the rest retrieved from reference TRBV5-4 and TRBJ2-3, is ETGVTQSPTHLIKTRGQQVTLRCSSQSGHNTVSWYQQALGQGPQFIFQYYREEENGRGNFPPRFSGLQFPNYSSELNVNALELDDSALYLCASSLEHMSTDTQYFGPGTRLTVL.

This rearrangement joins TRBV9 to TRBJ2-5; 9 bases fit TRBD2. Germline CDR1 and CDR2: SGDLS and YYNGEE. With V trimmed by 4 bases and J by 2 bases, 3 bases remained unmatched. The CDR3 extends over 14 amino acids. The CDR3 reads CASSLSGGQETQYF. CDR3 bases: TGTGCCAGCAGCCTAAGCGGGGGGCAAGAGACCCAGTACTTC.